The present TCR beta chain was sequenced within a study of Ad26.COV2.S vaccination and SARS-CoV-2 variants. In the study overall: Donor allocation was to the COV1001 Ad26.COV2.S trial arm. Administration of Ad26.COV2.S was intramuscular, either once or twice 56 days apart.

This clone was recorded at least ten times. Antigen unknown. This sample's treatment: 19 received Ad26.COV2.S at low or high dose, single or two shots; several received placebo; per-sample allocation not given. The samples date from day 63 after the first vaccine or placebo injection. Study-wide results and caveats: The TCR-based breadth and depth measures might underestimate overall T cell responses. The study found higher spike-specific TCR breadth in vaccine than placebo recipients.

Clones were sequenced by immunoSEQ multiplex PCR, and TCRdb holds only the in-frame ones, with some missing. The sample includes 500,000 or so clones, 80% to 90% of them seen just once. The receptor was isolated from a person between 18 and 60 years old who received the Ad26.COV2.S COVID-19 vaccine or a placebo. Source: peripheral blood, taken in a trial of Ad26.COV2.S vaccine versus placebo.

Here the CDR3 reads CASSYFREDQPQHF. The DNA for the CDR3 is TGTGCCAGCAGTTACTTCAGGGAAGATCAGCCCCAGCATTTT. This chain links TRBV6-2 or TRBV6-3 with TRBJ1-5; perhaps TRBD1 as D (5 bases). CDR1 is MNHEY, CDR2 SVGEGT, per germline. Between the trimmed V and J ends, which lost 1 base and 5 bases, there was a span of 9 bases. The CDR3 is 14 residues long.